The source of this TCR beta chain is a study of early T cells in non-severe SARS-CoV-2 infection. Study as a whole: Chains from this unsorted whole-blood bulk RNA could not be paired.

Study-wide results and limits: CD4 and private specificities were missed by VDJdb matching, which favored anti-spike CD8 responses.

Individually, cDNA molecules had unique molecular identifiers attached to them. TCRdb called the 5' RACE reads again in MiXCR, with one record for every CDR3 protein. Of 75,000 to 80,000 distinct CDR3 sequences in the sample, roughly 15% were seen once. This clonotype showed up just a few times. As yet, its antigen is unknown. In germline, CDR1 is MNHEY, CDR2 SMNVEV (reference sequence). The CDR3 totals 15 residues. Trimming took off 5 bases at V and 3 bases at J, with 17 bases between the two ends. The TCR was taken from an adult who was a healthcare worker with PCR-confirmed SARS-CoV-2 infection or an uninfected control (not recorded which). Sequenced sample: whole blood. The V and J genes are TRBV27 and TRBJ2-7, with D possibly being TRBD2 (5 bases). The CDR3 region is CASSERHDPFYEQYF. The CDR3 region has the DNA TGTGCCAGCAGTGAGCGGCACGACCCGTTCTACGAGCAGTACTTC.